The 4 T cell receptor beta chains listed next were all sequenced from one sample in a study of cytomegalovirus exposure and HLA in healthy donors. With 60 Vbeta and 13 Jbeta primers, the PCR was carried out. Data came from immunoSEQ multiplex PCR; TCRdb stores just in-frame clones and leaves some out. The repertoire consists of about 89,000 clones, with 75% to 90% occurring once and the leading ten covering 7% to 8.5%. Specimen: PBMCs. Every receptor here comes from a man aged 35-49 years in good health and CMV-seropositive.

The V and J genes are TRBV5-1 and TRBJ2-1; 11 bases are shared with TRBD2. Germline V gives CDR1 SGHRS, CDR2 YFSETQ. After removal of 6 bases from V and 2 bases from J, the junction contained 1 base not matched to a gene. The CDR3 is made up of 14 amino acids. In DNA form, the CDR3 reads TGCGCCAGCAATAGCGGGAGGGCCTACAATGAGCAGTTCTTC. Translation gives CASNSGRAYNEQFF.

In its sample, this clone was seen once. The chain employs TRBV7-3 and TRBJ2-5; 10 bases fit TRBD2. The CDR3 is 15 residues long. The V and J ends lost 5 bases and 4 bases, in that order; junction bases with no gene match: 7. Germline V gene data show CDR1 as SGHTA and CDR2 as FQGTGA. This CDR3 is CASSQAGGSLETQYF. CDR3 bases: TGTGCCAGCAGCCAAGCGGGGGGGTCTTTAGAGACCCAGTACTTC. The variable domain in full, completed from reference TRBV7-3 and TRBJ2-5, reads GAGVSQTPSNKVTEKGKYVELRCDPISGHTALYWYRQSLGQGPEFLIYFQGTGAADDSGLPNDRFFAVRPEGSVSTLKIQRTERGDSAVYLCASSQAGGSLETQYFGPGTRLLVL.

The chain employs TRBV7-2 and TRBJ2-3; weak D call: TRBD2 (5 bases). The germline V and J ends were trimmed by 1 base and 0 bases, with 14 bases remaining between them. CDR1 SGHTA and CDR2 FQGNSA come from the germline V gene. The CDR3 runs to 17 residues. The CDR3 nucleotides read TGTGCCAGCAGCTTAGTAGGTGGTGGGAGCAGCACAGATACGCAGTATTTT. Translation: CASSLVGGGSSTDTQYF.

The chain carries TRBV10-3 and TRBJ2-3; maybe TRBD1 (6 bases). Germline V gives CDR1 ENHRY, CDR2 SYGVKD. The germline V and J ends were trimmed by 7 bases and 4 bases, with 12 bases remaining between them. The CDR3 has 13 residues. In nucleotides, the CDR3 is TGTGCCATCAACAGGGATGGCGCAGATACGCAGTATTTT. Residues: CAINRDGADTQYF.